The present T cell receptor beta chain was sequenced within a study of T cell clonality in common variable immunodeficiency. Study-wide results and caveats: Common variable immunodeficiency TCR beta sequences reportedly had fewer deletions and N-nucleotide insertions. CVID subjects had higher TCRbeta clonality than healthy controls, most marked in about a third.

The CDR3 loop spans 14 amino acids. V lost 0 bases, J lost 11 bases, and 14 bases lay in between. CDR1 GTSNPN and CDR2 SVGIG come from the germline V gene (reference sequence). This clone was seen many times. The antigen is unknown. Read sequence stops 3 residues before the CDR3 end, and the germline J gene provides the missing end. CVID subjects were 15 female and around 28 male, aged roughly 8 to 64. Profiled with immunoSEQ multiplex PCR; TCRdb holds only in-frame clones, not every one. The sample contains over 30,000 clones, none of them singletons. Sequencing was carried out using peripheral blood mononuclear cells. This chain joins TRBV30 and TRBJ1-6; maybe TRBD1 (5 bases). The receptor was isolated from a human donor with common variable immunodeficiency. The CDR3 region is CAWSVPGYDTPLHF. The CDR3 bases that were read are TGTGCCTGGAGTGTACCAGGGTATGATACACCC.